The 23 T cell receptor beta chains reported below all come from one sample, sequenced in a study of blood T cell repertoires in COVID-19 (TCRdb year 2020). Library method: the immunoSEQ multiplex PCR assay. TCRdb re-hosts the immuneACCESS table, in-frame sequences only. Its copies lack some clones; in the studies checked, an unresolved V gene accounts for under half of them, and the cause for the rest is not known. Within this sample are a few hundred thousand clones, with roughly four fifths of them counted one time only. The ten largest clones take up about 5.6% of the sample. Sequenced input: peripheral blood. The receptors derive from a woman aged 70-85 years with COVID-19, enrolled during active disease.

This clone was counted only a few times. The chain employs TRBV27 and TRBJ2-2; tentatively, D is TRBD1 (6 bases). There are 16 residues in the CDR3. Germline V gene data show CDR1 as MNHEY and CDR2 as SMNVEV (reference sequence). V shed 4 bases and J shed 8 bases, with 20 bases lying between them. In nucleotides, the CDR3 is TGTGCCAGCAGTTCCCTCCGGGACATCGGGACGGGGGAGCTGTTTTTT. Amino acid sequence: CASSSLRDIGTGELFF.

The chain recombines TRBV7-6 with TRBJ1-1; 9 bases align to TRBD1. The CDR3 is 15 residues long. CDR1 SGHVS and CDR2 FNYEAQ come from the germline V gene. V trimming: 1 base; J trimming: 7 bases; junction bases outside the gene matches: 7. CDR3 nucleotides: TGTGCCAGCAGCTTAGGGACAGGGGCCTCACGTGAAGCTTTCTTT. Its translation: CASSLGTGASREAFF.

The genes are TRBV28 and TRBJ1-2, with TRBD1 matching over 7 bases. This CDR3 region has 14 residues. Per germline, CDR1 MDHEN and CDR2 SYDVKM. J gave up 4 bases and V 6 bases, and 8 bases lay outside the gene matches. The CDR3 sequence: CASRGAGTVYGYTF. For the CDR3, the DNA is TGTGCCAGCAGGGGGGCAGGGACAGTCTATGGCTACACCTTC.

This clone was counted between two and nine times. The J gene is TRBJ2-5, the V gene TRBV6-2 or TRBV6-3, with 7 bases identical to TRBD2. Germline V CDR1 and CDR2: MNHEY, SVGEGT. V shed 5 bases and J 4 bases; nucleotides not matched to a gene: 10. The CDR3 sequence is 15 residues long. The CDR3 sequence is CASSLLAAGRETQYF. For the CDR3, the DNA is TGTGCCAGCAGTCTTCTAGCGGCTGGGCGAGAGACCCAGTACTTC.

The rearrangement joins TRBV7-2 to TRBJ2-5, with no clear D. V was trimmed by 3 bases and J by 4 bases, leaving 12 bases between them. The CDR3 extends over 14 amino acids. The V gene's germline CDR1 is SGHTA and CDR2 FQGNSA. CDR3 bases: TGTGCCAGCAGCTTTTCTCGTTCAGGAGAGACCCAGTACTTC. It codes for CASSFSRSGETQYF.

The table lists this clone with a count of one. The chain links TRBV3-1 (or the pseudogene TRBV3-2) to TRBJ2-1; possibly TRBD2 for D (7 bases). Per germline, CDR1 LGHDT and CDR2 YNNKEL (reference sequence). This CDR3 is built from 14 residues. Between the trimmed V and J ends, which lost 8 bases and 8 bases, there was a span of 19 bases. CDR3 sequence: CASRDGGGGDEQFF. In DNA form, the CDR3 reads TGTGCCAGCCGGGATGGCGGGGGCGGCGATGAGCAGTTCTTC.

CDR3 amino acids: CASSLGGVGQETQYF. The CDR3, as DNA: TGTGCCAGCAGCTTAGGGGGAGTAGGGCAAGAGACCCAGTACTTC. The chain has TRBV11-2 and TRBJ2-5, with TRBD2 as a possible D gene (5 bases). Germline assignment: CDR1 SGHAT and CDR2 FQNNGV. The ends were cut back, 1 base at V and 2 bases at J, with 11 bases in the middle. The length of the CDR3 is 15 residues.

This clone was seen once. The V gene is TRBV5-5, the J gene TRBJ2-5, with a tentative D call TRBD1 (6 bases). The CDR3 consists of 14 residues. Between the trimmed V and J ends, which lost 5 bases and 1 base, there was a span of 12 bases. The germline V gene has CDR1 SGHKS and CDR2 YYEKEE (reference sequence). CDR3 amino acids: CASSLTGTQETQYF. The CDR3 DNA is TGTGCCAGCAGTCTTACAGGGACCCAAGAGACCCAGTACTTC.

This chain connects TRBV11-2 to TRBJ1-1; unclear D gene. Germline V lookup: CDR1 SGHAT, CDR2 FQNNGV. V lost 1 base to trimming and J lost 11 bases, with 11 bases between them. The CDR3 has 12 amino acids. The CDR3 here is CASSLGVVRAFF. In nucleotides, the CDR3 is TGTGCCAGCAGCTTAGGGGTCGTCAGGGCTTTCTTT.

This clone was seen more than once but under ten times. The rearrangement uses TRBV28 and TRBJ1-3; D remains ambiguous. The CDR3 is made up of 15 amino acids. Germline CDR1 reads MDHEN; CDR2 reads SYDVKM. With 6 bases removed from V and 0 bases from J, the gap between germline ends came to 12 bases. The CDR3 loop is CASRPRLGSGNTIYF. The CDR3 DNA follows: TGTGCCAGCAGGCCCAGACTGGGCTCTGGAAACACCATATATTTT.

The chain combines TRBV28 with TRBJ2-7; TRBD2 is a possible D gene (5 bases). Trimming took off 4 bases at V and 12 bases at J, with 19 bases between the two ends. CDR1 is MDHEN and CDR2 is SYDVKM in the germline V gene. The CDR3 spans 13 residues. The CDR3 nucleotides are TGTGCCAGCAGTTCGGGATGGACGCCTCGGCTGTACTTC. This encodes CASSSGWTPRLYF.

The chain joins TRBV6-1 to TRBJ1-1, with 7 bases matching TRBD1. The J segment lost 4 bases and the V segment lost 5 bases, leaving 13 bases of the junction unmatched. The CDR3 loop spans 16 amino acids. Germline V gene data show CDR1 as MNHNS and CDR2 as SASEGT. The CDR3 loop reads CASSQGTVLTSTEAFF. DNA for the CDR3: TGTGCCAGCAGTCAAGGGACAGTCCTAACGAGCACTGAAGCTTTCTTT.

This chain uses TRBV6-2 or TRBV6-3 with TRBJ2-3, with unresolved D. Germline-derived CDR1 and CDR2 are MNHEY and SVGEGT. V was trimmed by 3 bases and J by 0 bases, leaving 10 bases between them. The CDR3 runs 15 residues. CDR3 sequence: CASSYGVVSTDTQYF. In nucleotides, the CDR3 is TGTGCCAGCAGTTATGGAGTAGTAAGCACAGATACGCAGTATTTT.

The chain carries TRBV2 and TRBJ1-6, with 7 bases lining up with TRBD1. CDR1 is SNHLY and CDR2 is FYNNEI in the germline V gene. J lost 4 bases, V lost 7 bases, and 7 bases had no gene match. The CDR3 totals 15 residues. CDR3 sequence (DNA): TGTGCCAGCACCTGGGACAGACTATATAATTCACCCCTCCACTTT. Protein sequence: CASTWDRLYNSPLHF. Complete variable domain (other parts from reference TRBV2 and TRBJ1-6): EPEVTQTPSHQVTQMGQEVILRCVPISNHLYFYWYRQILGQKVEFLVSFYNNEISEKSEIFDDQFSVERPDGSNFTLKIRSTKLEDSAMYFCASTWDRLYNSPLHFGNGTRLTVT.

V usage is TRBV30 and J usage is TRBJ2-1, with 10 bases aligning to TRBD1. The CDR3 is 15 residues long. Trimming took 2 bases from V and 4 from J; bases not matched to a gene: 5. Germline CDR1 reads GTSNPN; CDR2 reads SVGIG (reference sequence). The CDR3 region has the DNA TGTGCCTGGAGTAGAGGGACAGGGGAATACAATGAGCAGTTCTTC. As protein: CAWSRGTGEYNEQFF. Full variable domain (remainder filled in from reference TRBV30 and TRBJ2-1): SQTIHQWPATLVQPVGSPLSLECTVEGTSNPNLYWYRQAAGRGLQLLFYSVGIGQISSEVPQNLSASRPQDRQFILSSKKLLLSDSGFYLCAWSRGTGEYNEQFFGPGTRLTVL.

The chain links TRBV29-1 to TRBJ1-2; D gene ambiguous. Between the trimmed V and J ends, which lost 7 bases and 7 bases, there was a span of 16 bases. Germline lookup yields CDR1 SQVTM and CDR2 ANQGSEA. The CDR3 length is 12 residues. The DNA for the CDR3 is TGCAGCGGTGGCGGGGATGCGGGTGGCTACACCTTC. It specifies CSGGGDAGGYTF. The full variable domain, completed using reference TRBV29-1 and TRBJ1-2, is SAVISQKPSRDICQRGTSLTIQCQVDSQVTMMFWYRQQPGQSLTLIATANQGSEATYESGFVIDKFPISRPNLTFSTLTVSNMSPEDSSIYLCSGGGDAGGYTFGSGTRLTVV.

The chain carries TRBV11-2 and TRBJ1-3, with a possible D match to TRBD1 (5 bases). Germline CDR1 reads SGHAT; CDR2 reads FQNNGV. The CDR3 is made up of 17 amino acids. V gave up 1 base and J gave up 0 bases, with 13 bases separating them. The CDR3 DNA follows: TGTGCCAGCAGCTTAGGGGCGCAGGGTAACTCTGGAAACACCATATATTTT. Translation gives CASSLGAQGNSGNTIYF.

The CDR3 DNA is TGTGCCAGTAGGCCCGGGACTAGCGGTTCCACCGGGGAGCTGTTTTTT. This gives the protein CASRPGTSGSTGELFF. This chain joins TRBV19 and TRBJ2-2; 11 nucleotides match TRBD2. The V gene's germline CDR1 is LNHDA and CDR2 SQIVND (reference sequence). The CDR3 totals 16 residues. Unmatched junction bases numbered 7, after V lost 6 bases and J lost 4 bases.

The chain carries TRBV27 and TRBJ1-2; TRBD1 aligns across 7 bases. The V and J ends lost 6 bases and 6 bases, in that order; junction bases with no gene match: 4. Germline CDR1 and CDR2: MNHEY and SMNVEV (reference sequence). This CDR3 is 12 amino acids long. The CDR3 DNA reads as TGTGCCAGCAGGGACAGGCAGAATGGCTACACCTTC. It codes for CASRDRQNGYTF.

The chain is built from TRBV28 and TRBJ2-4; weak D call: TRBD2 (5 bases). V dropped 7 bases and J dropped 1 base, with 11 bases sitting between them. Germline-derived CDR1 and CDR2 are MDHEN and SYDVKM. This CDR3 has 14 residues. The CDR3 DNA is TGTGCCAGCAAGCTACCGGGGGCCAAAAACATTCAGTACTTC. It codes for CASKLPGAKNIQYF.

This clone has just one count. The V call is TRBV7-2, the J call TRBJ2-2, with 8 bases identical to TRBD1. The CDR3 sequence is 16 residues long. V was pared by 1 base and J by 5 bases, with 6 bases of the junction left unmatched. The germline CDR1 and CDR2 sequences are SGHTA and FQGNSA. The CDR3 DNA is TGTGCCAGCAGCTTAGAGGGCAGGGGGCTTACCGGGGAGCTGTTTTTT. This sequence encodes CASSLEGRGLTGELFF. The full variable domain, in which reference TRBV7-2 and TRBJ2-2 provide the parts outside the CDR3, is GAGVSQSPSNKVTEKGKDVELRCDPISGHTALYWYRQSLGQGLEFLIYFQGNSAPDKSGLPSDRFSAERTGGSVSTLTIQRTQQEDSAVYLCASSLEGRGLTGELFFGEGSRLTVL.

V and J are TRBV7-9 and TRBJ2-6; 9 positions match TRBD1. The junction had 5 bases not matched to a gene; V was cut back by 4 bases and J by 4 bases. This CDR3 spans 16 amino acids. From germline, CDR1 is SEHNR and CDR2 FQNEAQ (reference sequence). CDR3 in amino acids: CASSSGTGFGANVLTF. The CDR3 nucleotides are TGTGCCAGCAGCTCTGGGACAGGGTTCGGGGCCAACGTCCTGACTTTC.

This clone was seen a single time. The chain has TRBV4-3 and TRBJ2-1, with TRBD2 matching over 16 bases. V lost 2 bases to trimming and J lost 5 bases; unmatched junction nucleotides: 12. This CDR3 has 20 residues. Looked up from germline, CDR1 is LGHNA and CDR2 is YSLEER. The CDR3 DNA reads as TGCGCCAGCAGCCAAATCCACGGGACTAGCGGGAGGGTTAGCGACAATGAGCAGTTCTTC. This translates into CASSQIHGTSGRVSDNEQFF.